This T cell receptor (beta chain) is from a study of shared clonotypes between healthy human individuals. Study findings and constraints: Larger estimated richness was generally seen in naive subsets than in memory subsets.

Produced via immunoSEQ multiplex PCR; TCRdb's table is partial and in-frame only. This sample has over 850,000 clones; roughly 74% occur once, and the top ten carry approximately 0.52%. As regards this clone: Its antigen is still unknown.

The germline V gene has CDR1 MDHEN and CDR2 SYDVKM. Trimming pared 5 bases from V and 2 bases from J, leaving 16 bases between. The CDR3 length is 15 residues. The sample taken for sequencing was memory CD4+ T cells from PBMCs. As for subset: CD45RA-negative fraction. The clonotype was recovered from a man aged 18-30 years in good health. Some clones in this sample may be carry-over from other donors' samples. The chain is built from TRBV28 and TRBJ2-7; D gene uncertain. The CDR3 DNA follows: TGTGCCAGCAGTACACCCTCGTGGCCGACCTACGAGCAGTACTTC. This sequence encodes CASSTPSWPTYEQYF.